This T cell receptor (beta chain) appears in the sequencing data of a study of Graves' ophthalmopathy and Graves' hyperthyroidism. RNA transcripts yielded amplified TCR beta CDR3 regions. Second-round multiplex PCR came after first-round RT-PCR with HTBI primers. TCRdb analysed the multiplex PCR reads with MiXCR anew, one entry per CDR3 protein. The table records approximately 150,000 distinct CDR3 sequences, approximately 40% of them present only once. Losses at the gene ends were 2 bases for V and 0 bases for J; bases not matched to a gene: 6. Germline V gene lookup returns CDR1 MNHEY and CDR2 SVGEGT. The CDR3 length is 17 residues. Ophthalmopathy cases showed moderate-to-severe activity, scoring CAS ≥3 and NOSPECS ≥4, with duration under 3 months. Clinical symptoms, serum thyroxine, TRAb, thyroid ultrasound and orbital computed tomography determined diagnosis. This clonotype has a count of ten or more.

Sequenced sample: peripheral blood. This chain links TRBV6-2 or TRBV6-3 with TRBJ2-4, with 8 bases fitting TRBD2. The sequence came from a man aged 25 to 40 with Graves' ophthalmopathy. Here the CDR3 DNA reads TGTGCCAGCAGTTACCTCACTAGCGGCTTAGCCAAAAACATTCAGTACTTC. Translating it yields CASSYLTSGLAKNIQYF.